A selection of T cell receptor beta chains follows, all from one sample in a study of OX40 agonist ivuxolimab in advanced cancers. Using immunoSEQ multiplex PCR, the repertoire was profiled, and TCRdb retains in-frame clones only, with some absent. Counted here are around 46,000 clones, 91% occurring once; the ten biggest clones make up around 4.7%. The source material was CD4+ or CD8+ T cells sorted from blood, sampled in a trial of the OX40 agonist ivuxolimab. These receptors were taken from an adult with an advanced solid tumor such as melanoma, head and neck, liver or kidney cancer. The CDR3 runs from the conserved cysteine through the conserved F or W.

TRBJ1-2,TRBV5-6,14,CASSSPGFFYGYTF
TRBJ1-2,TRBV27,13,CASSLTGVYGYTF
TRBJ1-5,TRBV28,18,CASSPRTGSAYSNQPQHF
TRBJ1-1,TRBV7-2,18,CASSLPLWQESMNTEAFF
TRBJ1-5,TRBV5-1,17,CASSSGAVRDCNQPQHF
TRBJ2-3,TRBV11-1,17,CASSQVAGGPLVDTQYF
TRBJ2-3,TRBV13,17,CASSARLAGDFADTQYF
TRBJ2-1,TRBV9,14,CASSESAGPNEQFF
NA,TRBV7-9,13,CASSLPADYEQYF
TRBJ2-3,TRBV27,15,CASTATSGIGDTQYF
TRBJ1-5,TRBV19,15,CASSMIWGPNQPQHF
TRBJ1-1,TRBV27,12,CASSSTGSEAFF
TRBJ2-7,TRBV5-1,13,CASSLGSSVEQYF
TRBJ2-3,TRBV4-1,15,CASSQALQGRDTQYF
TRBJ2-3,TRBV28,10,CASSFEVQYF
TRBJ1-1,TRBV9,14,CASSGPMTDTEAFF
TRBJ1-5,TRBV28,15,CASSPPRPTPQPQHF
TRBJ2-1,TRBV11-1,15,CASRPDWSSYNEQFF
TRBJ2-3,TRBV28,14,CASSFLSGTDTQYF
TRBJ2-1,TRBV29-1,12,CSVGGAQNEQFF
TRBJ1-2,TRBV5-1,15,CASSPLDGPNYGYTF
TRBJ2-1,TRBV19,16,CASSILAGSSYNEQFF
TRBJ2-1,TRBV9,20,CASSENTGTSGGAPYNEQFF
TRBJ2-1,TRBV5-1,15,CASSLISGRVDEQFF
TRBJ2-7,TRBV12-2,15,CASRLPLWGDYEQYF
TRBJ2-2,TRBV6-1,15,CASSPIRGLAGELFF
TRBJ2-3,TRBV12-5,13,CASGEGLTDTQYF
TRBJ2-3,TRBV7-9,17,CASSPLIAGPGTDTQYF
TRBJ2-1,TRBV4-1,15,CASSQGGALYNEQFF
TRBJ1-5,TRBV28,15,CASSLIGQLIRPQHF
TRBJ2-1,TRBV7-3,15,CASSLTRSSYNEQFF
TRBJ1-2,TRBV5-1,17,CASSWTPQKYANYGYTF
TRBJ1-1,TRBV19,13,CASRDSGYTEAFF
TRBJ1-2,TRBV7-9,15,CASSLVDDPHYGYTF
TRBJ2-1,TRBV29-1,13,CSVSGLANNEQFF